A single sample gave rise to the 10 T cell receptor beta chains below, sequenced in a study of spatial heterogeneity in lung cancer. TCRdb independently ran MiXCR on the 5' RACE reads; one entry per CDR3 protein. The sample contains about 47,000 distinct CDR3 sequences, around 7% of which appear only once. Time point: blood at routine non-recurrence follow-up after resection. Whole RNA from tumor, nontumor lung or frozen PBMC was sequenced unsorted. The material sequenced was PBMCs, taken at follow-up. These TCRs come from a female donor with early-stage non-small cell lung cancer.

The V gene is TRBV11-3, the J gene TRBJ2-2, with D perhaps matching TRBD1 (5 bases). This CDR3 contains 12 residues. Deletions cut 5 bases from V and 7 bases from J, with 8 bases between. The germline V gene has CDR1 SGHNT and CDR2 YENEEA. CDR3 nucleotide sequence: TGTGCCAGCAGCCCCACAGGCGGGGAGCTGTTTTTT. It specifies CASSPTGGELFF.

In this sample, this clonotype turned up many times. Here the CDR3 reads CASSFAVESYNSPLHF. CDR3 bases: TGTGCCAGCAGCTTCGCCGTTGAATCCTATAATTCACCCCTCCACTTT. The chain has TRBV5-6 and TRBJ1-6; D gene uncertain. V was cut by 2 bases and J by 1 base, with 10 bases left in between. The germline V gene encodes CDR1 SGHDT and CDR2 YYEEEE. The CDR3 is made up of 16 amino acids.

This clonotype came up a few times. This chain links TRBV19 with TRBJ2-2; no clear D. Germline V gene data show CDR1 as LNHDA and CDR2 as SQIVND (reference sequence). This CDR3 spans 15 amino acids. V dropped 2 bases and J dropped 7 bases, with 14 bases sitting between them. The CDR3 nucleotides read TGTGCCAGTAGTATACTGGTCCCCCTAGGCGGGGAGCTGTTTTTT. Translation gives CASSILVPLGGELFF.

This clonotype was observed at least ten times. The chain combines TRBV7-3 with TRBJ1-1, with D unclear. This CDR3 is built from 13 residues. Germline loops: CDR1 SGHTA, CDR2 FQGTGA. V gave up 4 bases and J gave up 0 bases, with 6 bases separating them. CDR3 sequence: CASSSSLNTEAFF. Here the CDR3 DNA reads TGTGCCAGCAGCTCTAGTTTGAACACTGAAGCTTTCTTT.

This clonotype was counted at least ten times. V is TRBV10-1 and J is TRBJ2-2; 7 bases fit TRBD2. V trimming: 6 bases; J trimming: 1 base; junction bases outside the gene matches: 2. CDR3 length: 14 residues. Looked up from germline, CDR1 is WNHNN and CDR2 is SYGVQD (reference sequence). Here the CDR3 reads CASRPGGNTGELFF. The CDR3 DNA sequence: TGCGCCAGCAGGCCGGGAGGGAACACCGGGGAGCTGTTTTTT.

This clonotype was picked up many times. This rearrangement joins TRBV5-1 to TRBJ1-5; D is perhaps TRBD1 (5 bases). There are 13 residues in the CDR3. Germline CDR1 and CDR2: SGHRS and YFSETQ. Trimming took off 4 bases at V and 3 bases at J, with 8 bases between the two ends. The CDR3 region has the DNA TGCGCCAGCAGCCAGGGAATCAATCAGCCCCAGCATTTT. Translating it yields CASSQGINQPQHF.

There are a few counts of this clonotype. The genes are TRBV28 and TRBJ2-4, with D maybe TRBD2 (5 bases). This CDR3 is 12 amino acids long. The V end lost 4 bases, the J end lost 10 bases, and 11 bases lay between the germline ends. CDR1 is MDHEN and CDR2 is SYDVKM in the germline V gene. The CDR3 sequence is CASSSGILIQYF. CDR3 nucleotides: TGTGCCAGCAGTTCCGGGATCCTAATTCAGTACTTC.

This clonotype has more than one count but fewer than ten. The rearrangement joins TRBV20-1 to TRBJ2-3; D unclear. Deletions cut 2 bases from V and 0 bases from J, with 15 bases between. CDR1 and CDR2 (germline): DFQATT, SNEGSKA (reference sequence). The CDR3 is 16 residues long. CDR3 in amino acids: CSARTWQDTSTDTQYF. The CDR3 nucleotides are TGCAGTGCTAGAACCTGGCAGGATACGAGCACAGATACGCAGTATTTT.

This clonotype was detected many times. The chain carries TRBV7-9 and TRBJ2-1; D is undetermined. CDR3 size: 13 residues. Germline V gene data show CDR1 as SEHNR and CDR2 as FQNEAQ (reference sequence). V dropped 5 bases and J dropped 8 bases, with 13 bases sitting between them. Here the CDR3 DNA reads TGTGCCAGCAGCCCCCCCGGCAAGGATGAGCAGTTCTTC. This translates into CASSPPGKDEQFF.

The chain combines TRBV15 with TRBJ2-2; D gene uncertain. Trimming took 0 bases from V and 6 from J, leaving 8 bases between them. Germline-derived CDR1 and CDR2 are LNHNV and YYDKDF (reference sequence). The CDR3 spans 14 residues. The CDR3 DNA reads TGTGCCACCAGCAGAGATAGAACGGCCGGGGAGCTGTTTTTT. It translates to CATSRDRTAGELFF.